The text below deals with one T cell receptor (beta chain). Per the study methods: Reference gene primer amplification yielded estimated nucleated cell counts. The assay was immunoSEQ multiplex PCR, and TCRdb's table has in-frame clones only and misses some. Clone size and the V and J calls come from that table; the DNA yielded D and trimming. The table has hundreds of thousands of clones, approximately 89% seen once. The entry originates in a study of blood T cell repertoires in COVID-19. The overall study: T cells, B-cell-depleted T cells, or PBMCs supplied cDNA or gDNA.

Ages ranged from roughly 18 to 100 years, with residence in 24 US areas. The study assigned cohorts using participant-reported clinical history. Germline V lookup: CDR1 SGHTA, CDR2 FQGNSA. The V and J ends lost 1 base and 1 base, in that order; junction bases with no gene match: 5. CDR3 length: 16 amino acids. The chain joins TRBV7-2 to TRBJ1-2, with 8 bases fitting TRBD1. The sequence came from a woman aged 25 to 39 with acute COVID-19. Sequences were obtained from PBMCs or T cells enriched from blood (not recorded which). The DNA of the CDR3 is TGTGCCAGCAGCTTAGGTGGACAGGGACTTAACTATGGCTACACCTTC. This translates into CASSLGGQGLNYGYTF.